This T cell receptor (beta chain) is from a study of T cells expressing NK-cell markers (dated by TCRdb to 2018 to 2020). Context from the whole study: Eight or nine donors provided sorted CD3+CD56+NKG2C+, CD3+CD56+NKG2C- and CD3+CD56-NKG2C+ T-cell subsets, whose TCR beta-chain repertoires were profiled. All eight donors whose samples were sequenced were randomly selected healthy volunteers, three of them men and five women. Of the eight sequenced donors, seven were found to be HCMV-seropositive and one was found to be HCMV-seronegative. Libraries were sequenced as 2 x 150 bp reads on Illumina HiSeq 2000/2500, MiSeq or NextSeq. What the study reported, not specific to this receptor: Whether the expanded NKG2C-expressing T cell clones were specific for HCMV antigens was left unclear. In more than five donors, the dominant CD3+CD56+NKG2C+ clonotypes ranked among the top 10 CD8+ clonotypes, making up about 1.0-8% of CD8+ T cells. Those dominant clonotypes were again the most abundant among CD3+CD56-NKG2C+ cells in several donors, at about 25-60.1%.

In the case of this clonotype: The antigen it recognizes is unknown.

These reads were obtained on an Illumina HiSeq 2000. 5'RACE template switching, by which a universal primer site and unique molecular identifiers were added, was used to make TCR beta cDNA libraries. Synthesis of cDNA was primed from the TCR beta constant segment and was followed by two consecutive PCR amplification steps. As for the original processing: MIGEC was used to demultiplex reads and group the reads by UMI, and MiTCR was used to assemble and quantify clonotypes. Only TCR cDNA sequences supported by at least two reads were kept to exclude erroneous sequences. The tcR package was used for downstream repertoire analysis, and clonotypes were matched between fractions using CDR3 nucleotide sequence together with V segment. VDJmatch was used to annotate antigen specificity against VDJdb, with one amino acid substitution allowed in CDR3. TCRdb reprocessed the reads and lists each CDR3 protein sequence as a single entry, with no DNA. Here the V and J calls rest on TCRdb's processing, not on the authors' analysis. The table held for this sample gives 450,000 to 600,000 distinct CDR3 sequences. The leading ten clones occupy approximately 3.6% of the sample.

The CDR3 covers 15 residues, taking in both the cysteine and the phenylalanine. A DNA sequence was not provided. From a lookup of the germline V gene (reference sequence), CDR1 and CDR2 are MNHEY and SMNVEV. A commercial ELISA kit detecting HCMV-specific IgG in serum was used to determine HCMV serostatus. Peripheral blood mononuclear cells were isolated from blood by Ficoll density gradient centrifugation. Rearrangement joined TRBV27 to TRBJ2-1; absent DNA, TCRdb's TRBD1 call cannot be checked. This clonotype was sampled from a man in his late teens or twenties in good health. Donor details come from another sample of the same person, matched by shared clones. Source material: blood T cells: a sorted CD56 or NKG2C T cell subset, CD4+ or CD8+ T cells, or bulk PBMC T cells (not recorded which). The CDR3 region has the sequence CASSLGTLARQEQFF.